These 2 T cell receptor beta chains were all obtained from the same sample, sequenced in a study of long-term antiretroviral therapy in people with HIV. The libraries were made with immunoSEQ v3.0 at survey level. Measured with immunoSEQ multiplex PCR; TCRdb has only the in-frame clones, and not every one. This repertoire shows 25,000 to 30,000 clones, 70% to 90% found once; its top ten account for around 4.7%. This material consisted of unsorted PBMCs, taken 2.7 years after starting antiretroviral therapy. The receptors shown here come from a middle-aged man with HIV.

CDR3 sequence (DNA): TGTGCCAGCAGTTCACAGGGCTACGAGCAGTACTTC. Protein sequence: CASSSQGYEQYF. This chain uses TRBV6-6 with TRBJ2-7; TRBD1 is a possible D gene (6 bases). CDR1 is MNHNY and CDR2 is SVGAGI in the germline V gene (reference sequence). The CDR3 loop spans 12 amino acids. Trimming stripped 4 bases from V and 3 bases from J, with 7 bases between.

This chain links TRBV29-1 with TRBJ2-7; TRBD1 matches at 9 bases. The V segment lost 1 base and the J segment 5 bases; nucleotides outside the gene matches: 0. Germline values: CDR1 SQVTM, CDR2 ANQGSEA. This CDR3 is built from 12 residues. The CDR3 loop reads CSVEGDRDEQYF. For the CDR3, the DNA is TGCAGCGTTGAAGGGGACAGGGACGAGCAGTACTTC.